Presented here are 30 T cell receptor beta chains from one specimen sequenced in a study of cytomegalovirus exposure and HLA in healthy donors. Clones were sequenced by immunoSEQ multiplex PCR, and TCRdb holds only the in-frame ones, with some missing. The repertoire consists of around 150,000 clones, with about 90% occurring once and the leading ten covering under 7%. The specimen was PBMCs. All receptors derive from a woman in her thirties in good health and CMV-seronegative.

In this sample, this clone turned up once. Here the CDR3 DNA reads TGCAGCGTTGAAGTTCTCCTCAGCGGGAGCCCCACCGGGGAGCTGTTTTTT. Residues: CSVEVLLSGSPTGELFF. The chain joins TRBV29-1 to TRBJ2-2, with TRBD2 matching over 8 bases. Trimming at V came to 1 base and at J to 4 bases, leaving 11 bases not matched to a gene. The CDR3 spans 17 residues. Germline V CDR1 and CDR2: SQVTM, ANQGSEA.

This clone was observed a single time. The chain joins TRBV19 to TRBJ2-7; weak D call: TRBD1 (5 bases). CDR1 is LNHDA, CDR2 SQIVND, per germline (reference sequence). With 3 bases removed from V and 3 bases from J, the gap between germline ends came to 12 bases. This CDR3 is 14 amino acids long. CDR3 sequence (DNA): TGTGCCAGTAGTATGGAAGGGGCGAGCTACGAGCAGTACTTC. It is translated as CASSMEGASYEQYF.

The chain couples TRBV9 to TRBJ2-5; D ambiguous. V was clipped by 0 bases and J by 2 bases, with 2 bases between them. Germline V gene lookup returns CDR1 SGDLS and CDR2 YYNGEE. The CDR3 is 12 amino acids. The CDR3: CASSVEQETQYF. The CDR3, as DNA: TGTGCCAGCAGCGTAGAACAAGAGACCCAGTACTTC.

The rearrangement joins TRBV21-1 to TRBJ1-5. TRBV21-1 corresponds to a pseudogene. The CDR3 is made up of 12 amino acids. CDR3 sequence: CASLGAREAQHF. The CDR3 DNA follows: TGTGCCAGCCTCGGGGCTAGAGAAGCCCAGCATTTT.

This sequence joins TRBV19 and TRBJ2-7, with a tentative D call TRBD2 (5 bases). Germline V gene data show CDR1 as LNHDA and CDR2 as SQIVND (reference sequence). V was shortened by 10 bases and J by 2 bases, with 12 bases between the two germline ends. The CDR3 is 12 residues long. The CDR3 loop reads CATEDGPYEQYF. The DNA of the CDR3 is TGTGCCACGGAGGACGGGCCCTACGAGCAGTACTTC.

The rearrangement joins TRBV25-1 to TRBJ2-5; possible D gene TRBD1, 5 bases. Trimming pared 3 bases from V and 0 bases from J, leaving 11 bases between. The CDR3 sequence is 15 residues long. Germline CDR1 MGHDK, CDR2 SYGVNS. Written as DNA, the CDR3 is TGTGCCAGCAGTGATGCTGTGACAGACCAAGAGACCCAGTACTTC. Protein: CASSDAVTDQETQYF.

This chain uses TRBV27 with TRBJ2-2; D remains unclear. This CDR3 spans 12 amino acids. Germline V gives CDR1 MNHEY, CDR2 SMNVEV (reference sequence). V was trimmed by 7 bases and J by 4 bases, leaving 7 bases between them. The CDR3 nucleotides are TGTGCCAGCATGGTTAGCACCGGGGAGCTGTTTTTT. As protein: CASMVSTGELFF.

Only a few counts were recorded for this clone. The chain recombines TRBV9 with TRBJ2-5; D might be TRBD1 or TRBD2, each matching 5 bases. Germline values: CDR1 SGDLS, CDR2 YYNGEE. The CDR3 length is 15 residues. V lost 4 bases and J 4 bases, leaving 17 bases between the germline ends. The CDR3 nucleotides are TGTGCCAGCAGCATCCGGGACGGCTTGGCAGAGACCCAGTACTTC. Its translation is CASSIRDGLAETQYF.

The CDR3 nucleotides are TGTGCCAGCAGACAGGGGGCTGGAAACACCATATATTTT. Translated, it gives CASRQGAGNTIYF. The rearrangement links TRBV6-6 to TRBJ1-3, with 8 bases fitting TRBD1. The trim removed 6 bases at V and 2 bases at J, leaving 0 bases unmatched. CDR1 is MNHNY and CDR2 is SVGAGI in the germline V gene (reference sequence). The CDR3 sequence is 13 residues long.

The chain has TRBV25-1 and TRBJ2-7; TRBD1 matches at 11 bases. The germline V gene encodes CDR1 MGHDK and CDR2 SYGVNS. The CDR3 length is 16 residues. The junction had 6 bases not matched to a gene; V was cut back by 3 bases and J by 2 bases. For the CDR3, the DNA is TGTGCCAGCAGTGAGGCCGGGACAGGGGGGGCCTACGAGCAGTACTTC. Amino acids: CASSEAGTGGAYEQYF.

The chain couples TRBV5-1 to TRBJ1-5, with a weak D call TRBD1 (6 bases). From germline, CDR1 is SGHRS and CDR2 YFSETQ. Trimming took off 1 base at V and 7 bases at J, with 15 bases between the two ends. The CDR3 runs 15 residues. CDR3: CASSLTGAVGQPQHF. The CDR3 bases are TGCGCCAGCAGCTTGACGGGGGCGGTAGGACAGCCCCAGCATTTT.

The genes are TRBV10-3 and TRBJ1-1; D uncertain. This CDR3 is 14 amino acids long. Germline values: CDR1 ENHRY, CDR2 SYGVKD. Between the trimmed V and J ends, which lost 7 bases and 1 base, there was a span of 13 bases. The DNA for the CDR3 is TGTGCCATCATGTTTGGGCCACAGAACACTGAAGCTTTCTTT. Translation gives CAIMFGPQNTEAFF.

The chain has TRBV5-4 and TRBJ2-3; 9 nucleotides align to TRBD1. Germline CDR1 SGHNT, CDR2 YYREEE (reference sequence). The V gene end was trimmed by 4 bases and the J gene end by 2 bases; junction bases not matched to a gene: 8. The CDR3 runs to 16 residues. The CDR3 is CASSLRQGGITDTQYF. The CDR3 bases are TGTGCCAGCAGCCTGAGACAGGGGGGAATCACAGATACGCAGTATTTT.

The rearrangement uses TRBV9 and TRBJ2-2; a weak D match, TRBD1 (5 bases). The CDR3 runs 15 residues. V shed 4 bases and J shed 2 bases, with 12 bases lying between them. CDR1 SGDLS and CDR2 YYNGEE come from the germline V gene. Here the CDR3 reads CASSSRQYNTGELFF. Here the CDR3 DNA reads TGTGCCAGCAGCAGTCGACAGTATAACACCGGGGAGCTGTTTTTT.

The rearrangement uses TRBV5-6 and TRBJ2-5, with unresolved D. Trimming shortened V by 4 bases and J by 4 bases, and 14 bases separated the two germline ends. The CDR3 contains 14 residues. Germline CDR1 is SGHDT and CDR2 is YYEEEE. The CDR3, as DNA: TGTGCCAGCAGCCCCCCGGGCCTAGGAGAGACCCAGTACTTC. Its protein product is CASSPPGLGETQYF.

The chain uses TRBV2 and TRBJ2-5, with D uncertain. Deletions cut 5 bases from V and 1 base from J, with 8 bases between. CDR1 is SNHLY and CDR2 is FYNNEI in the germline V gene. CDR3 size: 13 residues. CDR3 DNA: TGTGCCAGCAGTAGGTCCGTCCAAGAGACCCAGTACTTC. It specifies CASSRSVQETQYF.

The V call is TRBV19, the J call TRBJ2-5; D is uncertain. Trimming shortened V by 8 bases and J by 0 bases, and 7 bases separated the two germline ends. This CDR3 has 12 residues. The germline CDR1 and CDR2 sequences are LNHDA and SQIVND (reference sequence). The CDR3 coding sequence is TGTGCCAGTTCTCATTACCAAGAGACCCAGTACTTC. Its translation is CASSHYQETQYF.

This rearrangement joins TRBV21-1 to TRBJ2-7; the table's D call, TRBD1, has no DNA check behind it. TRBV21-1 is classified as a pseudogene. This CDR3 is 15 amino acids long. CDR3 sequence (DNA): TGTGCCAGCAGCCGCTGGACAGCCCGTGTCAGCGAGCAGTACTTC. It yields the protein CASSRWTARVSEQYF.

The chain uses TRBV11-2 and TRBJ2-3, with a tentative D call TRBD2 (6 bases). The CDR3 contains 15 residues. Germline V lookup: CDR1 SGHAT, CDR2 FQNNGV. Trimming took 2 bases from V and 4 from J, leaving 13 bases between them. Here the CDR3 DNA reads TGTGCCAGCAGCTTACCAGCGGGTTGGCCAGATACGCAGTATTTT. This codes for CASSLPAGWPDTQYF.

The CDR3 reads CASSEGLGNSPLHF. The CDR3 DNA reads TGTGCCAGCAGTGAGGGACTGGGGAATTCACCCCTCCACTTT. The rearrangement links TRBV6-1 to TRBJ1-6; tentatively, D is TRBD1 (5 bases). The CDR3 runs to 14 residues. V was shortened by 3 bases and J by 7 bases, with 10 bases between the two germline ends. Germline V gene sequence: CDR1 MNHNS, CDR2 SASEGT.

The chain recombines TRBV15 with TRBJ2-3; 10 nucleotides align to TRBD1. Looked up from germline, CDR1 is LNHNV and CDR2 is YYDKDF (reference sequence). This CDR3 region has 15 residues. V lost 3 bases and J lost 5; bases outside the gene matches: 5. CDR3 in amino acids: CATSRTGGNGDTQYF. The DNA for the CDR3 is TGTGCCACCAGCAGGACAGGGGGCAATGGAGATACGCAGTATTTT. The full variable domain, with the rest looked up from reference TRBV15 and TRBJ2-3, is DAMVIQNPRYQVTQFGKPVTLSCSQTLNHNVMYWYQQKSSQAPKLLFHYYDKDFNNEADTPDNFQSRRPNTSFCFLDIRSPGLGDTAMYLCATSRTGGNGDTQYFGPGTRLTVL.

The chain is built from TRBV6-1 and TRBJ1-5, with 7 bases matching TRBD1. The CDR3 is 13 residues long. V dropped 8 bases and J dropped 9; count of bases not matched to a gene: 10. Germline values: CDR1 MNHNS, CDR2 SASEGT. The CDR3 region has the DNA TGTGCCAGCGAGGGACAGCCCTCATGGCCCCAGCATTTT. Translating it yields CASEGQPSWPQHF.

In DNA form, the CDR3 reads TGTGCCTGGAGTGACCCAGAAAAACTGTTTTTT. Translation: CAWSDPEKLFF. The chain recombines TRBV30 with TRBJ1-4; no definite D call. The CDR3 runs 11 residues. Germline lookup yields CDR1 GTSNPN and CDR2 SVGIG (reference sequence). V lost 1 base and J 8 bases, leaving 5 bases between the germline ends. The full variable domain, in which reference TRBV30 and TRBJ1-4 provide the parts outside the CDR3, is SQTIHQWPATLVQPVGSPLSLECTVEGTSNPNLYWYRQAAGRGLQLLFYSVGIGQISSEVPQNLSASRPQDRQFILSSKKLLLSDSGFYLCAWSDPEKLFFGSGTQLSVL.

The V gene is TRBV15, the J gene TRBJ1-5, with D possibly being TRBD1 (5 bases). The V end lost 0 bases, the J end lost 3 bases, and 18 bases lay between the germline ends. Per germline, CDR1 LNHNV and CDR2 YYDKDF (reference sequence). The CDR3 covers 18 residues. The CDR3, as DNA: TGTGCCACCAGCAGAGATCCGGATGCTTGGGGACCCAATCAGCCCCAGCATTTT. This sequence encodes CATSRDPDAWGPNQPQHF.

This chain joins TRBV27 and TRBJ2-7; D may be TRBD1 (6 bases). Germline V gene lookup returns CDR1 MNHEY and CDR2 SMNVEV (reference sequence). The CDR3 covers 12 residues. V dropped 2 bases and J dropped 5 bases, with 7 bases sitting between them. CDR3 amino acids: CASSLTGNEQYF. Written as DNA, the CDR3 is TGTGCCAGCAGTTTAACAGGGAACGAGCAGTACTTC.

This chain uses TRBV9 with TRBJ2-5; D not resolved. CDR1 and CDR2 from the germline V gene are SGDLS and YYNGEE. The CDR3 is 15 amino acids. Trimming left V 0 bases short and J 0 bases short, with 9 bases between. CDR3 protein: CASSVGGYNQETQYF. DNA for the CDR3: TGTGCCAGCAGCGTAGGAGGCTACAACCAAGAGACCCAGTACTTC.

The sample holds a few counts of this clone. Other DNA sequences in the same sample also yield this CDR3. V gene TRBV6-4 combines with J gene TRBJ2-3; perhaps D is TRBD1 or TRBD2 (5 bases each). This CDR3 is 13 amino acids long. The V end lost 2 bases, the J end lost 2 bases, and 5 bases lay between the germline ends. Germline CDR1 reads MRHNA; CDR2 reads SNTAGT. The CDR3 spells CASSDGTTDTQYF. The CDR3 nucleotides read TGTGCCAGCAGTGACGGGACCACAGATACGCAGTATTTT.

V gene TRBV7-2 combines with J gene TRBJ2-1, with unresolved D. Germline V gene sequence: CDR1 SGHTA, CDR2 FQGNSA. The CDR3 consists of 15 residues. V was cut by 0 bases and J by 0 bases, with 6 bases left in between. CDR3 protein: CASSLAGSSYNEQFF. The CDR3 DNA is TGTGCCAGCAGCTTAGCAGGGTCCTCCTACAATGAGCAGTTCTTC.

This clone rates as large (0.1 to 1%). The chain has TRBV30 and TRBJ2-1; D is unresolved. The ends were cut back, 0 bases at V and 1 base at J, with 4 bases in the middle. This CDR3 has 13 residues. Germline V gives CDR1 GTSNPN, CDR2 SVGIG (reference sequence). The CDR3, as DNA: TGTGCCTGGAGTGTAACTTCCTACAATGAGCAGTTCTTC. Encoded protein: CAWSVTSYNEQFF.

The chain has TRBV11-3 and TRBJ2-3, with D maybe TRBD1 (6 bases). The CDR3 has 19 amino acids. The V end lost 0 bases, the J end lost 4 bases, and 23 bases lay between the germline ends. Germline lookup yields CDR1 SGHNT and CDR2 YENEEA. The CDR3 nucleotides are TGTGCCAGCAGCTTAGAATACCGAGACACAGGGCGCGAATCAGATACGCAGTATTTT. Protein sequence: CASSLEYRDTGRESDTQYF.